Presented here are 30 T cell receptor beta chains from one specimen sequenced in a study of T-cell reconstitution after alpha-beta-depleted transplantation in children. Preparation of the TCRbeta library was carried out with unique molecular identifiers. TCRdb passed the PCR reads through MiXCR, listing each CDR3 protein once. Among approximately 980,000 distinct CDR3 sequences listed, about 26% were seen once. The specimen comprised PBMCs, mostly from graft donor cells, sampled 360 days after TCRalphabeta/CD19-depleted stem cell transplant. These receptors all come from a boy younger than two who had a stem cell transplant for SCID, so the T cells may come from the graft donor.

There are a few counts of this clonotype. For the CDR3, the DNA is TGTGCCAGCAGCGTAGGGTTGGGGGGACTAGCGGGGAGGAGCTCCTACAATGAGCAGTTCTTC. Translation gives CASSVGLGGLAGRSSYNEQFF. The J gene is TRBJ2-1, the V gene TRBV9; 13 nucleotides line up with TRBD2. CDR1 SGDLS and CDR2 YYNGEE come from the germline V gene. Trimming took 0 bases from V and 0 from J; bases not matched to a gene: 12. The CDR3 has 21 amino acids.

This clonotype has more than one count but fewer than ten. The chain is built from TRBV15 and TRBJ2-5; D might be TRBD2 (6 bases). Germline values: CDR1 LNHNV, CDR2 YYDKDF (reference sequence). The CDR3 extends over 16 amino acids. Trimming pared 1 base from V and 2 bases from J, leaving 14 bases between. The CDR3 sequence is CATSRGRVGGQETQYF. In DNA form, the CDR3 reads TGTGCCACCAGCAGAGGGAGAGTGGGGGGACAAGAGACCCAGTACTTC.

The V call is TRBV21-1, the J call TRBJ1-1. TRBV21-1 corresponds to a pseudogene. The CDR3 is 15 residues long. CDR3 sequence (DNA): TGTGCCAGCAGCAAAGATACGGACTTGAACACTGAAGCTTTCTTT. Its translation: CASSKDTDLNTEAFF.

The rearrangement uses TRBV20-1 and TRBJ1-1; 7 positions match TRBD1. CDR3 length: 13 residues. Germline CDR1 reads DFQATT; CDR2 reads SNEGSKA (reference sequence). Trimming took 5 bases from V and 2 from J; bases not matched to a gene: 5. CDR3: CSALDRVNTEAFF. CDR3 bases: TGCAGTGCTCTAGACAGGGTCAACACTGAAGCTTTCTTT.

This rearrangement joins TRBV5-1 to TRBJ1-2; a weak D match, TRBD1 (5 bases). V was shortened by 0 bases and J by 5 bases, with 17 bases between the two germline ends. CDR1 and CDR2 from the germline V gene are SGHRS and YFSETQ. CDR3 length: 16 amino acids. The CDR3 sequence: CASSLERGEGRYGYTF. CDR3 nucleotide sequence: TGCGCCAGCAGCTTGGAACGAGGGGAGGGGAGGTATGGCTACACCTTC.

This clonotype was detected a few times. The chain combines TRBV5-1 with TRBJ2-7, with D tentatively TRBD1 (6 bases). V dropped 7 bases and J dropped 3 bases, with 14 bases sitting between them. The CDR3 spans 13 residues. Per germline, CDR1 SGHRS and CDR2 YFSETQ. CDR3 region: CASWRPGDYEQYF. The CDR3 nucleotides read TGCGCCAGCTGGAGGCCAGGGGACTACGAGCAGTACTTC.

The chain is built from TRBV10-3 and TRBJ1-3; no clear D. CDR3 length: 16 residues. The germline CDR1 and CDR2 sequences are ENHRY and SYGVKD. V gave up 7 bases and J gave up 0 bases, with 16 bases separating them. DNA for the CDR3: TGTGCCATCAAGGCAGCAGACGGACGCTCTGGAAACACCATATATTTT. It translates to CAIKAADGRSGNTIYF.

In its sample, this clonotype was seen a few times. This chain uses TRBV12-3 or TRBV12-4 with TRBJ2-2; D might be TRBD1 or TRBD2, each matching 5 bases. The CDR3 covers 15 residues. Trimming left V 6 bases short and J 6 bases short, with 17 bases between. CDR3: CASRPPGSSAGELFF. The CDR3 DNA sequence: TGTGCCAGCAGACCCCCAGGGAGCTCGGCCGGGGAGCTGTTTTTT.

This clonotype has more than one count but fewer than ten. The gene calls are TRBV5-1 and TRBJ2-3; no definite D call. This CDR3 region has 14 residues. V shed 5 bases and J shed 0 bases, with 10 bases lying between them. Germline CDR1 is SGHRS and CDR2 is YFSETQ. CDR3 in amino acids: CASRASTSTDTQYF. As DNA, the CDR3 is TGCGCCAGCAGGGCCTCCACTAGCACAGATACGCAGTATTTT. The whole variable domain, filled in from reference TRBV5-1 and TRBJ2-3, reads KAGVTQTPRYLIKTRGQQVTLSCSPISGHRSVSWYQQTPGQGLQFLFEYFSETQRNKGNFPGRFSGRQFSNSRSEMNVSTLELGDSALYLCASRASTSTDTQYFGPGTRLTVL.

The chain joins TRBV5-1 to TRBJ2-5, with D hard to call. CDR3 size: 15 residues. V lost 0 bases to trimming and J lost 0 bases, with 9 bases between them. CDR1 is SGHRS, CDR2 YFSETQ, per germline. The CDR3 reads CASSLGGVDQETQYF. CDR3 sequence (DNA): TGCGCCAGCAGCTTGGGTGGCGTTGACCAAGAGACCCAGTACTTC.

The chain carries TRBV3-1 and TRBJ2-4; D may be TRBD2 (5 bases). The CDR3 extends over 20 amino acids. The germline gives CDR1 LGHDT, CDR2 YNNKEL (reference sequence). Between the trimmed V and J ends, which lost 2 bases and 8 bases, there was a span of 31 bases. The CDR3 loop is CASSQLAPNSRGKLMDIQYF. The CDR3 nucleotides are TGTGCCAGCAGCCAACTCGCACCAAACAGTAGAGGGAAATTAATGGACATTCAGTACTTC. Full variable domain (missing parts from reference TRBV3-1 and TRBJ2-4): DTAVSQTPKYLVTQMGNDKSIKCEQNLGHDTMYWYKQDSKKFLKIMFSYNNKELIINETVPNRFSPKSPDKAHLNLHINSLELGDSAVYFCASSQLAPNSRGKLMDIQYFGAGTRLSVL.

The rearrangement links TRBV28 to TRBJ2-2, with 12 bases lining up with TRBD2. Trimming cost V 5 bases and J 2 bases; bases outside gene matches: 6. CDR1 and CDR2 (germline): MDHEN, SYDVKM. The CDR3 covers 17 residues. This chain's CDR3 is CASSLLGLAGNTGELFF. The CDR3 region has the DNA TGTGCCAGCAGTCTCTTAGGACTAGCGGGAAACACCGGGGAGCTGTTTTTT.

The V gene is TRBV28, the J gene TRBJ2-1, with D perhaps TRBD2 (6 bases). Per germline, CDR1 MDHEN and CDR2 SYDVKM. The V end lost 11 bases, the J end lost 4 bases, and 18 bases lay between the germline ends. The CDR3 runs 14 residues. The CDR3 coding sequence is TGTGCCGGAAGAAGAGAAGGAGGGTACAATGAGCAGTTCTTC. Translating gives CAGRREGGYNEQFF.

V gene TRBV7-8 combines with J gene TRBJ2-7; the D call may be TRBD1 or TRBD2 (6 bases each). The germline gives CDR1 SGHVS, CDR2 FQNEAQ. The V end lost 2 bases, the J end lost 2 bases, and 19 bases lay between the germline ends. The length of the CDR3 is 17 residues. The CDR3 nucleotides read TGTGCCAGCAGCTTAAATGTCGACTGGGGGGCCGCCTACGAGCAGTACTTC. Amino acids: CASSLNVDWGAAYEQYF.

This clonotype was seen only a few times. The chain couples TRBV19 to TRBJ2-1; D unresolved. Germline V lookup: CDR1 LNHDA, CDR2 SQIVND (reference sequence). Deletions cut 3 bases from V and 4 bases from J, with 13 bases between. The CDR3 contains 15 residues. In nucleotides, the CDR3 is TGTGCCAGTAGTATCGCGGTAGAACAGTACAATGAGCAGTTCTTC. It encodes CASSIAVEQYNEQFF.

This clonotype was seen many times. The V gene is TRBV29-1, the J gene TRBJ2-1; 9 bases line up with TRBD1. The CDR3 loop spans 13 amino acids. Germline loops: CDR1 SQVTM, CDR2 ANQGSEA. V dropped 8 bases and J dropped 9; count of bases not matched to a gene: 11. The CDR3 DNA is TGCAGCCTCGGAGTACAGGGGGCGGGTGAGCAGTTCTTC. It is translated as CSLGVQGAGEQFF.

The chain joins TRBV6-1 to TRBJ2-1; 8 nucleotides align to TRBD2. Looked up from germline, CDR1 is MNHNS and CDR2 is SASEGT. Trimming took 7 bases from V and 4 from J; bases not matched to a gene: 12. This CDR3 comprises 16 residues. The CDR3 loop reads CASNPVAGGGYNEQFF. CDR3 DNA: TGTGCCAGCAACCCGGTGGCGGGGGGCGGGTACAATGAGCAGTTCTTC.

The chain is built from TRBV6-5 and TRBJ2-1; D call uncertain. V lost 2 bases to trimming and J lost 7 bases, with 12 bases between them. The CDR3 is made up of 14 amino acids. CDR1 is MNHEY and CDR2 is SVGAGI in the germline V gene. The CDR3: CASSYGRLLNEQFF. CDR3 in DNA: TGTGCCAGCAGTTACGGTCGACTCCTTAATGAGCAGTTCTTC.

This rearrangement joins TRBV20-1 to TRBJ1-6; D may be TRBD1 (5 bases). Trimming cost V 1 base and J 8 bases, with 9 bases left between them. This CDR3 is built from 13 residues. The V gene's germline CDR1 is DFQATT and CDR2 SNEGSKA (reference sequence). Here the CDR3 reads CSARVTGDSPLHF. CDR3 in DNA: TGCAGTGCTAGAGTAACGGGGGATTCACCCCTCCACTTT.

This clonotype was seen a handful of times. J is TRBJ1-1 and V is TRBV5-1, with TRBD1 matching 7 bases. V dropped 6 bases and J dropped 1; count of bases not matched to a gene: 9. There are 15 residues in the CDR3. Germline values: CDR1 SGHRS, CDR2 YFSETQ. The DNA for the CDR3 is TGCGCCAGCACCCCACAGGGGATAGGGAACACTGAAGCTTTCTTT. This encodes CASTPQGIGNTEAFF.

This clonotype occurred a few times. The gene calls are TRBV12-3 or TRBV12-4 and TRBJ2-4, with 8 bases fitting TRBD1. The length of the CDR3 is 14 residues. Trimming took 3 bases from V and 7 from J; bases not matched to a gene: 5. CDR3 coding DNA: TGTGCCAGCAGTTTCAGGGGGCCCCGCAACATTCAGTACTTC. Translating it yields CASSFRGPRNIQYF.

In the case of this clonotype: At one boundary the junction diverges from the germline segment, which might be a read error. The chain recombines TRBV7-2 with TRBJ2-5, with 7 bases aligning to TRBD1. Germline loops: CDR1 SGHTA, CDR2 FQGNSA. This CDR3 has 14 amino acids. The CDR3 protein is CASSFGQVQKTQYF. In DNA form, the CDR3 reads TGTGCCAGCAGCTTCGGACAGGTCCAAAAGACCCAGTACTTC.

Only a few counts were recorded for this clonotype. CDR3 protein: CASSVSGRADTQYF. CDR3 nucleotide sequence: TGCGCCAGCAGCGTTAGCGGTCGGGCAGATACGCAGTATTTT. The chain has TRBV5-1 and TRBJ2-3, with a weak D call TRBD2 (6 bases). Germline CDR1 is SGHRS and CDR2 is YFSETQ. Trimming stripped 4 bases from V and 4 bases from J, with 13 bases between. This CDR3 contains 14 residues.

The chain couples TRBV5-1 to TRBJ2-1; possibly TRBD2 for D (5 bases). The V and J ends lost 2 bases and 6 bases respectively, with 9 bases between them. CDR3 size: 13 residues. Per germline, CDR1 SGHRS and CDR2 YFSETQ. CDR3 nucleotides: TGCGCCAGCAGCTTACTAGGTACCAATGAGCAGTTCTTC. It translates to CASSLLGTNEQFF.

V gene TRBV29-1 combines with J gene TRBJ2-2, with D possibly being TRBD1 (5 bases). The CDR3 is made up of 15 amino acids. V lost 4 bases and J lost 2, with 14 bases in between. CDR1 SQVTM and CDR2 ANQGSEA come from the germline V gene. The CDR3 bases are TGCAGCGTTGCGAACGTCAGGGAAAACACCGGGGAGCTGTTTTTT. Its protein product is CSVANVRENTGELFF.

The chain carries TRBV5-1 and TRBJ2-1; TRBD2 might be the D (6 bases). Trimming shortened V by 2 bases and J by 9 bases, and 15 bases separated the two germline ends. The CDR3 runs to 14 residues. CDR1 and CDR2 (germline): SGHRS, YFSETQ. This chain's CDR3 is CASSLQPRESEQFF. CDR3 coding DNA: TGCGCCAGCAGCTTACAACCGCGGGAAAGTGAGCAGTTCTTC.

The chain uses TRBV18 and TRBJ2-1, with 8 bases identical to TRBD2. This CDR3 is 16 amino acids long. CDR1 KGHSH and CDR2 LQKENI come from the germline V gene. Germline trimming cut 0 bases from V and 9 bases from J; bases unmatched to any gene: 10. The CDR3 DNA reads as TGTGCCAGCTCACCACCTCTCCCGGGGGGGCCTGGTGAGCAGTTCTTC. Amino acids: CASSPPLPGGPGEQFF.

The rearrangement links TRBV2 to TRBJ2-5; TRBD2 aligns across 10 bases. Germline trimming cut 8 bases from V and 2 bases from J; bases unmatched to any gene: 2. The CDR3 has 13 amino acids. In germline, CDR1 is SNHLY, CDR2 FYNNEI. Here the CDR3 reads CASERGGQETQYF. The CDR3 bases are TGTGCCAGCGAGCGGGGGGGTCAAGAGACCCAGTACTTC.

This clonotype was recorded only once. The chain is built from TRBV5-1 and TRBJ2-1; D is ambiguous. The CDR3 is 13 amino acids. Germline loops: CDR1 SGHRS, CDR2 YFSETQ. V was shortened by 6 bases and J by 7 bases, with 14 bases between the two germline ends. The CDR3 loop is CASNYAAGNEQFF. In nucleotides, the CDR3 is TGCGCCAGCAACTATGCTGCAGGAAATGAGCAGTTCTTC. The full variable domain, in which reference TRBV5-1 and TRBJ2-1 provide the parts outside the CDR3, is KAGVTQTPRYLIKTRGQQVTLSCSPISGHRSVSWYQQTPGQGLQFLFEYFSETQRNKGNFPGRFSGRQFSNSRSEMNVSTLELGDSALYLCASNYAAGNEQFFGPGTRLTVL.

In DNA form, the CDR3 reads TGTGCCAGCAGCCCACCCCGCGGACTAGCGGGGGGCACAGATACGCAGTATTTT. Translation: CASSPPRGLAGGTDTQYF. The rearrangement uses TRBV11-2 and TRBJ2-3, with 13 nucleotides matching TRBD2. This CDR3 contains 18 residues. The V and J ends lost 5 bases and 1 base, in that order; junction bases with no gene match: 9. Germline lookup yields CDR1 SGHAT and CDR2 FQNNGV. The whole variable domain, filled in from reference TRBV11-2 and TRBJ2-3, reads EAGVAQSPRYKIIEKRQSVAFWCNPISGHATLYWYQQILGQGPKLLIQFQNNGVVDDSQLPKDRFSAERLKGVDSTLKIQPAKLEDSAVYLCASSPPRGLAGGTDTQYFGPGTRLTVL.